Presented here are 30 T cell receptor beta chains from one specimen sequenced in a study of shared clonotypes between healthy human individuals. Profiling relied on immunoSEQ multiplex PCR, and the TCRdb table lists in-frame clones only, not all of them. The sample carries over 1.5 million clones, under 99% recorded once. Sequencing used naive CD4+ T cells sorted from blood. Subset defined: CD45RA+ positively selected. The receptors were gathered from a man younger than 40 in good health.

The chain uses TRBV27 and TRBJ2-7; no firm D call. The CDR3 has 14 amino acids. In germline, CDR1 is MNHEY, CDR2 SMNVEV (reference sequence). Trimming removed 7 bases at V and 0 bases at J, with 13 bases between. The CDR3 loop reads CASKKVPDSYEQYF. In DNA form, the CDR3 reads TGTGCCAGCAAGAAGGTACCCGACTCCTACGAGCAGTACTTC.

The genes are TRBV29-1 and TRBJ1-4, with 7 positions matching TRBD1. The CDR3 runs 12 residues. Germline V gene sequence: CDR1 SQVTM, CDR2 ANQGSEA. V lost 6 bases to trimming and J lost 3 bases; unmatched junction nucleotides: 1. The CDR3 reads CSVGQSNEKLFF. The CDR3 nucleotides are TGCAGCGTGGGACAGTCTAATGAAAAACTGTTTTTT.

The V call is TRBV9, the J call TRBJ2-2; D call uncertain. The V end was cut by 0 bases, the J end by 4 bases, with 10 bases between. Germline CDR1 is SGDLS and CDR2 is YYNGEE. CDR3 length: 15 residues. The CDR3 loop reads CASSVAGTFTGELFF. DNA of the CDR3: TGTGCCAGCAGCGTAGCAGGTACCTTCACCGGGGAGCTGTTTTTT.

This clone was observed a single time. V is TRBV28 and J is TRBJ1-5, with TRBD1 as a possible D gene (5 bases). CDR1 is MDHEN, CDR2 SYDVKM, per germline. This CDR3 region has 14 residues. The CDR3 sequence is CASWGGRGNQPQHF. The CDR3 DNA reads TGTGCGAGCTGGGGAGGCCGGGGGAATCAGCCCCAGCATTTT.

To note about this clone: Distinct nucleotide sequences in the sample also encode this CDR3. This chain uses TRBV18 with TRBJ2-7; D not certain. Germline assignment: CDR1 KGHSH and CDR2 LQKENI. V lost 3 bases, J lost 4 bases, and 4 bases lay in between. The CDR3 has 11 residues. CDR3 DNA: TGTGCCAGCTCACCCGAGTACGAGCAGTACTTC. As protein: CASSPEYEQYF.

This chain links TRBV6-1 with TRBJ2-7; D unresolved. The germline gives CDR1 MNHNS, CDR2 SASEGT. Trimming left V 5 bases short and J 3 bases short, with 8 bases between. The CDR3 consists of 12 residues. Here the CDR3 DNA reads TGTGCCAGCAGTACCATAAACTACGAGCAGTACTTC. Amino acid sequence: CASSTINYEQYF.

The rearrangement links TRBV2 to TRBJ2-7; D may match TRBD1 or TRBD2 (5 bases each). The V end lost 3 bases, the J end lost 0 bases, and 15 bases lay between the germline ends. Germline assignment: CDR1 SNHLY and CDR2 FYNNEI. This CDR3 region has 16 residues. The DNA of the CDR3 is TGTGCCAGCAGTGAGCGTTGGGGACGGCACTCCTACGAGCAGTACTTC. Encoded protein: CASSERWGRHSYEQYF.

CDR3 bases: TGTGCCAGTAGCCAACGTGGACAGGGGACTGAAGCTTTCTTT. It codes for CASSQRGQGTEAFF. The chain carries TRBV19 and TRBJ1-1; TRBD1 matches 9 bases. The V gene's germline CDR1 is LNHDA and CDR2 SQIVND (reference sequence). This CDR3 is built from 14 residues. V lost 6 bases, J lost 5 bases, and 7 bases stayed unmatched.

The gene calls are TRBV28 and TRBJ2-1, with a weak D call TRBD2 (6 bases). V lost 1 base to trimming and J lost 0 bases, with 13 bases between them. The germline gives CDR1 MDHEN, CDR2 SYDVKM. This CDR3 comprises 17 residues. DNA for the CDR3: TGTGCCAGCAGTTTATTTATCGGGGGAAGCTCCTACAATGAGCAGTTCTTC. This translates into CASSLFIGGSSYNEQFF.

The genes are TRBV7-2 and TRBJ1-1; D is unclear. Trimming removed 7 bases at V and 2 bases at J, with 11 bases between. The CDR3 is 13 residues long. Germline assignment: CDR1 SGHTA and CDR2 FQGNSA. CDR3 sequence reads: CASTVSVNTEAFF. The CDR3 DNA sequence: TGTGCCAGCACCGTTTCGGTTAACACTGAAGCTTTCTTT. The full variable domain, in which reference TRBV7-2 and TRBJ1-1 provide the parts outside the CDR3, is GAGVSQSPSNKVTEKGKDVELRCDPISGHTALYWYRQSLGQGLEFLIYFQGNSAPDKSGLPSDRFSAERTGGSVSTLTIQRTQQEDSAVYLCASTVSVNTEAFFGQGTRLTVV.

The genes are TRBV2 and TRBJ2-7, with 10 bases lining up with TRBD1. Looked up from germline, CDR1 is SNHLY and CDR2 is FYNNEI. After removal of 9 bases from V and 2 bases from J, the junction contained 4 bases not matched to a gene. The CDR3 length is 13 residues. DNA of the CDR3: TGTGCCAGAGGGGGGACAGGGGCCTACGAGCAGTACTTC. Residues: CARGGTGAYEQYF.

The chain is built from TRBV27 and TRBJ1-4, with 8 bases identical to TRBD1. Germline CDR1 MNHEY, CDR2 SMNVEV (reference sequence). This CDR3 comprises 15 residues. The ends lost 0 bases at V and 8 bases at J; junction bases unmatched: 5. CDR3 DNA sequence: TGTGCCAGCAGTTTATCCTCGACAGGGGTAGAAAAACTGTTTTTT. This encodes CASSLSSTGVEKLFF.

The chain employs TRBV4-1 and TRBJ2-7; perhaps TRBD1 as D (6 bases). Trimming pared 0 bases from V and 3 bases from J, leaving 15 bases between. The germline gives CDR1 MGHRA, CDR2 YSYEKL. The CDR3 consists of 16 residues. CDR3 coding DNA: TGCGCCAGCAGCCAAGAGCGTGGGGGCGCGGGCTACGAGCAGTACTTC. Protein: CASSQERGGAGYEQYF.

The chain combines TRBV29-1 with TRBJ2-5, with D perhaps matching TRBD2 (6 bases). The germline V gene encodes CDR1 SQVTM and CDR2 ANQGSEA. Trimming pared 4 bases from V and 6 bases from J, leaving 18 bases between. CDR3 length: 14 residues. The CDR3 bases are TGCAGCGTTGGGGTAGCGGCCAGGGATAAGACCCAGTACTTC. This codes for CSVGVAARDKTQYF.

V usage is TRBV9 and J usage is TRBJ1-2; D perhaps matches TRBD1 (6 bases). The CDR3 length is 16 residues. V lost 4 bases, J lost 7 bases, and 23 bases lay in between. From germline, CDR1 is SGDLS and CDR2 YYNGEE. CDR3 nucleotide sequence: TGTGCCAGCAGCACCTACGGGGGGGCGCTTTACTCTGGCTACACCTTC. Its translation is CASSTYGGALYSGYTF.

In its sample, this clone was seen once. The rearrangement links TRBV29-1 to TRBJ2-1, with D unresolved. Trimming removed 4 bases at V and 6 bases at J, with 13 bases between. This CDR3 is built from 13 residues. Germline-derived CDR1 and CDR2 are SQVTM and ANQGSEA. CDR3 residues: CSVGPGTPNEQFF. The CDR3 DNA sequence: TGCAGCGTTGGCCCGGGTACCCCCAATGAGCAGTTCTTC.

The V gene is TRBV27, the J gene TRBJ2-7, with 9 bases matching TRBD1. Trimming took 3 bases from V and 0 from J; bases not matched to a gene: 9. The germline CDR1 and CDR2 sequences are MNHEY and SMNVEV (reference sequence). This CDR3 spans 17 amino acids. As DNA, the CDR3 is TGTGCCAGCAGTTTCTTAAGGGGGACAGGGAGCTCCTACGAGCAGTACTTC. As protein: CASSFLRGTGSSYEQYF.

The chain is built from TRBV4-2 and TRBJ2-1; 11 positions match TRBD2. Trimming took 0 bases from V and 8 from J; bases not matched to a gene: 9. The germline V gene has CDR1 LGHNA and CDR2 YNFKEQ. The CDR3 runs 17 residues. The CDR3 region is CASSQDRLAGGGDEQFF. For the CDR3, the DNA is TGTGCCAGCAGCCAAGATAGGCTAGCGGGAGGTGGGGATGAGCAGTTCTTC.

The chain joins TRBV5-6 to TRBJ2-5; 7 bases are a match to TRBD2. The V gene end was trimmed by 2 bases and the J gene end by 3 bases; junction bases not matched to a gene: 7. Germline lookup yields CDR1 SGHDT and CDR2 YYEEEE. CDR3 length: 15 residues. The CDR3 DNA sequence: TGTGCCAGCAGCTTCGGACTAGATGGAAAAGAGACCCAGTACTTC. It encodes CASSFGLDGKETQYF.

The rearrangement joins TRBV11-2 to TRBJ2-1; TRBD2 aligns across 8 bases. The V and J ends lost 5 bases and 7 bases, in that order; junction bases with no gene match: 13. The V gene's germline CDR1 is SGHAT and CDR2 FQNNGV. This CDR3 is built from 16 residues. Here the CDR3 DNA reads TGTGCCAGCAGCCCCCGGGGGGGGGAGGGTTTGAATGAGCAGTTCTTC. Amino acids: CASSPRGGEGLNEQFF.

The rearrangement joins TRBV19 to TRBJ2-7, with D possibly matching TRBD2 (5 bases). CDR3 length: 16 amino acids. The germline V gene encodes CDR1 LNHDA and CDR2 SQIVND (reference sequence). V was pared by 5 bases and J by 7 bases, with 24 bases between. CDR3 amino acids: CASSPGGNRYAREQYF. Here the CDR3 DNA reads TGTGCCAGTAGTCCAGGAGGTAACAGATACGCAAGGGAGCAGTACTTC.

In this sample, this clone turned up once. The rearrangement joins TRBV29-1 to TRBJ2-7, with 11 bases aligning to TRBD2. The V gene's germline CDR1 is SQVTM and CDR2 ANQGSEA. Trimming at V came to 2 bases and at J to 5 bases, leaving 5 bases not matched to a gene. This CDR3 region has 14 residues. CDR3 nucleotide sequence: TGCAGCGTTGAAAAACTAGCGGGAGTACACGAGCAGTACTTC. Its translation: CSVEKLAGVHEQYF.

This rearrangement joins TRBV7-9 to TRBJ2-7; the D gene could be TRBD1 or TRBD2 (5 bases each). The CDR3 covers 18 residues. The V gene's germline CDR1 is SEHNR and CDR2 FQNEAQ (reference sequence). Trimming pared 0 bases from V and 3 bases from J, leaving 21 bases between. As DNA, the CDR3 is TGTGCCAGCAGCTTAGCGGCCATCGGGAAGGGGCGCGTCTACGAGCAGTACTTC. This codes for CASSLAAIGKGRVYEQYF. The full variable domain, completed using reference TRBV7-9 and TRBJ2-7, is DTGVSQNPRHKITKRGQNVTFRCDPISEHNRLYWYRQTLGQGPEFLTYFQNEAQLEKSRLLSDRFSAERPKGSFSTLEIQRTEQGDSAMYLCASSLAAIGKGRVYEQYFGPGTRLTVT.

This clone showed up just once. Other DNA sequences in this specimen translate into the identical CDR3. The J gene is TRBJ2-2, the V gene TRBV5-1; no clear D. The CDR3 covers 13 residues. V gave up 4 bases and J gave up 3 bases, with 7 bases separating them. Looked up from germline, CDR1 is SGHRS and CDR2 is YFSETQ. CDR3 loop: CASSPQDTGELFF. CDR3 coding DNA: TGCGCCAGCAGCCCCCAGGACACCGGGGAGCTGTTTTTT.

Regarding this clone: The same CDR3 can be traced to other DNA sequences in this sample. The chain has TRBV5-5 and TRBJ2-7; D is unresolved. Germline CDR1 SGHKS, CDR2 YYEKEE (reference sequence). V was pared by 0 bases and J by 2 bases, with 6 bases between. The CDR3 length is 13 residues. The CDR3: CASSLGLPYEQYF. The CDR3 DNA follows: TGTGCCAGCAGCTTGGGATTACCCTACGAGCAGTACTTC.

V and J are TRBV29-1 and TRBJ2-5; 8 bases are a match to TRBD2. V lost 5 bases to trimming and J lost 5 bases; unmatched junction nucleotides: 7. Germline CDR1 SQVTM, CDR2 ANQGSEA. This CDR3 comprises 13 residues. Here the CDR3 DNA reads TGCAGCGTTTCGAGCGGGAGTTGGGAGACCCAGTACTTC. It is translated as CSVSSGSWETQYF.

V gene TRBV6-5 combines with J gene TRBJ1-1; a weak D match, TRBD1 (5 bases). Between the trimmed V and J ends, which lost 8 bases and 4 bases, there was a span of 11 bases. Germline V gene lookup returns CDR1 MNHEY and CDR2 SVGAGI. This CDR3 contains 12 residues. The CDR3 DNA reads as TGTGCCAGCGGAGGGGTCGGCACTGAAGCTTTCTTT. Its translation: CASGGVGTEAFF.

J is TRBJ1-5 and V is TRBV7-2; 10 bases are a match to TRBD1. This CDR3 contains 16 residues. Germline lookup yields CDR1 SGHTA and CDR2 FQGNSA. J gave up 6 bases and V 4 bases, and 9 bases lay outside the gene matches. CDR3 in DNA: TGTGCCAGCAGCTCTGGACAGGGGGGGGTCAGTCAGCCCCAGCATTTT. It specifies CASSSGQGGVSQPQHF.

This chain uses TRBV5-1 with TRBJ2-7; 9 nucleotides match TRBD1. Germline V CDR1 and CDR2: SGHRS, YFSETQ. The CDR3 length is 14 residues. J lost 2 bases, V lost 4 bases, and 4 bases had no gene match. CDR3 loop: CASSAGQGPYEQYF. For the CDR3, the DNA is TGCGCCAGCAGCGCGGGACAGGGACCCTACGAGCAGTACTTC.

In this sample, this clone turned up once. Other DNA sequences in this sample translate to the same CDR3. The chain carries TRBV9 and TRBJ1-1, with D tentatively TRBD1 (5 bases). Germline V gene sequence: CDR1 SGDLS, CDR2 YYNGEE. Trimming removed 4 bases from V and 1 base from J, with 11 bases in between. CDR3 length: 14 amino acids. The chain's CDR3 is CASSPTGQNTEAFF. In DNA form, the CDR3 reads TGTGCCAGCAGCCCAACAGGCCAGAACACTGAAGCTTTCTTT.